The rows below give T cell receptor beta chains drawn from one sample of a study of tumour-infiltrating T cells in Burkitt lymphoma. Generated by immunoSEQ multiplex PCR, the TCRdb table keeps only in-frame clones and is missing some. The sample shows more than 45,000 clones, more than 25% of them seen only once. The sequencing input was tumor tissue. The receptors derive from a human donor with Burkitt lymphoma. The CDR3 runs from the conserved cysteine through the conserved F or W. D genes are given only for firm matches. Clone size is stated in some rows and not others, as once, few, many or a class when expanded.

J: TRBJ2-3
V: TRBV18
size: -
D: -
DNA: TGTGCCAGCTCGCTTAACAGGGCTAGCACAGATACGCAGTATTTT
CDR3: CASSLNRASTDTQYF

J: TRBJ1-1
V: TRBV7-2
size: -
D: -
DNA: TGTGCCAGCAGCCGGTCGATAAAGGACACTGAAGCTTTCTTT
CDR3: CASSRSIKDTEAFF

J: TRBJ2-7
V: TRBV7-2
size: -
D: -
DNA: TGTGCCAGCAGCCCGGGGCCAGATTACGAGCAGTACTTC
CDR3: CASSPGPDYEQYF

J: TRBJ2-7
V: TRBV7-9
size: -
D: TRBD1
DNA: TGTGCCAGCAGCTCCCTGGACAGGGCTTACGAGCAGTACTTC
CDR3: CASSSLDRAYEQYF

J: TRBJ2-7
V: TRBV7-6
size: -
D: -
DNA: TGTGCCAGCAGCTTAGGTGGTACTTCCGAGCAGTACTTC
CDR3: CASSLGGTSEQYF

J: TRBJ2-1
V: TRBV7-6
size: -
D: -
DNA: TGTGCCAGCAGCTTAGAATGGGCAGGGCCGCATGAGCAGTTCTTC
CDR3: CASSLEWAGPHEQFF

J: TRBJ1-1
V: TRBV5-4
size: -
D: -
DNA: TGTGCCAGCAGCCACAGGGAGTACACTGAAGCTTTCTTT
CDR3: CASSHREYTEAFF

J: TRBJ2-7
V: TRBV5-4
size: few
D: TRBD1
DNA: TGTGCCAGCAGCTCCCGGGACAGGGGCGAGCAGTACTTC
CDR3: CASSSRDRGEQYF

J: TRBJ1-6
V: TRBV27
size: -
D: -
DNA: TGTGCCAGCACTACGGGACAAATAAGCTCACCCCTCCACTTT
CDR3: CASTTGQISSPLHF

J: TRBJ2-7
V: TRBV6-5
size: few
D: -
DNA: TGTGCCGCCCGAGGGGTAGCCTACGAGCAGTACTTC
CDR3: CAARGVAYEQYF

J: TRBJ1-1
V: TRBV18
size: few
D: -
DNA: TGTGCCAGCTCGCCGATGGTAGGGGGGAACACTGAAGCTTTCTTT
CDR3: CASSPMVGGNTEAFF

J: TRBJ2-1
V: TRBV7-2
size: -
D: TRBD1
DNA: TGTGCCAGCAGCAAGACCGGGACAGGGGCCTACAATGAGCAGTTCTTC
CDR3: CASSKTGTGAYNEQFF

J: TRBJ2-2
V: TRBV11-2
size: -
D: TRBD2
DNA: TGTGCCAGCAGCAAACTAGCGGGGGACACCGGGGAGCTGTTTTTT
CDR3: CASSKLAGDTGELFF

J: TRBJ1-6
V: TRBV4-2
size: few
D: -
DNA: TGTGCCAGCAGCCAAGTCGGGGTGGGAAAATCCCTCCACTTT
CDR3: CASSQVGVGKSLHF

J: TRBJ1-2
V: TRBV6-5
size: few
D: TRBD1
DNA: TGTGCCAGCAGTTCAAACGGACAGGGCTATGGCTACACCTTC
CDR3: CASSSNGQGYGYTF

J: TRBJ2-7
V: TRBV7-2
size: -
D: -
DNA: TGTGCCAGCAGTTATCCGGGACCCTCAGACGAGCAGTACTTC
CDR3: CASSYPGPSDEQYF